The source of this TCR beta chain is a study of regulatory T cells in long-lasting Graves disease (dated by TCRdb to about 2021). Regarding the study in general: Newly diagnosed Graves' disease patients had taken antithyroid drugs for less than 3 months. Persistent Graves' disease patients were compared with newly diagnosed Graves' disease patients by peripheral blood TCR sequencing and RNA sequencing. A total of around 33 samples underwent TCR sequencing, from roughly 13 patients with persistent Graves' disease and some 20 patients with newly diagnosed Graves' disease. The study was conducted in China and was registered as a clinical trial. Study-level results and caveats: More public clonotypes were shared among persistent patients (2,741) than among newly diagnosed patients (966). Peripheral blood alone was examined, since thyroid tissue, which constituted the primary lesion, could not be accessed. Sequencing and analysis were limited to the TCR beta chain. Compared with newly diagnosed patients, patients with persistent Graves' disease had lower TCR Shannon entropy and fewer highly expanded clones, which suggests clonal expansion. Preferential use of TRBV28, TRBJ1-2 and TRBJ2-5 was observed in persistent disease, whereas TRBV20-1 and TRBJ2-1 were favored in newly diagnosed disease. As a limitation, the authors acknowledged that the small sample size may reduce accuracy.

This clonotype was counted ten times or more. Which antigen it targets is not known. No much larger clone is present one base from it, and per-base qualities are unavailable. Library method: multiplex PCR. Sequencing was carried out with an Illumina HiSeq 4000. TCR beta libraries were built with iRepertoire HTBI primers and Arm-PCR amplification of CDR3 regions. Before sequencing, the PCR products went through gel purification. As for the original processing: Gene usage analysis of CDR3 amino acid clonotypes relied on the approximately 60 TRBV and 14 TRBJ segments identified across samples. Filtered high-quality paired reads were merged into contigs using COPE and FqMerger. BLAST was used to align contigs to IMGT TRBV, TRBD and TRBJ reference genes, with CDR3 defined following IMGT. Clonotypes above 0.1% frequency were classified as highly expanded clones. Shannon entropy served as the measure of repertoire diversity, while the Gini coefficient captured V-J evenness. Public clonotypes were defined as clonotypes shared by more than one individual. In TCRdb, the public reads were trimmed at Q25 with fastp and aligned with MiXCR, with productive beta chains retained. Every distinct CDR3 protein forms one entry, paired with its most common genes and DNA. The V and J calls and clone size are TCRdb's, not the authors'. This sample comprises about 430,000 distinct CDR3 sequences, about 15% of them detected only once. The ten largest clones capture around 7.6% of the sample.

Its CDR3 holds 13 amino acids, cysteine through phenylalanine. The entry retains the CDR3 DNA only, 39 bases that are in frame from base 1. A distance of 12 bases separates the germline ends of V and J, which lose 4 bases and 5 bases respectively. The germline V gene provides CDR1 SGHRS and CDR2 YFSETQ. The time point label for this specimen denotes: newly diagnosed GD, antithyroid drugs for less than 3 months. For both TCR sequencing and RNA sequencing, RNA was extracted from PBMCs in TRIzol. Graves' disease was diagnosed according to American Thyroid Association guidelines. The patients came from an endocrinology department in Xi'an, China. From each patient, around 9 milliliters of peripheral blood was collected into an EDTA anticoagulant tube. Ficoll Paque Plus density gradient separation was used to isolate PBMCs, and no further T cell sorting was done. An Agilent 2100 Bioanalyzer and agarose gel were used to check RNA quality, while a NanoDrop 2000 measured RNA concentration.

These sequences were also reported in another study, on T cells in Graves' hyperthyroidism and ophthalmopathy. From the second report: Stable Graves' hyperthyroidism was defined as the absence of progression to ophthalmopathy over 18 months of follow-up. Hyperthyroidism patients were newly diagnosed, had a disease duration of under 2 months, and were aged 18 to 65 years. Exclusion was applied to patients with uncontrolled infections, other autoimmune diseases, pregnancy or lactation. Diagnoses relied on clinical symptoms, serum thyroxine and TRAb, thyroid ultrasound and orbital computed tomography. The TCR CDR3 was subjected to a first round of RT-PCR using the HTBI primer set and the Qiagen OneStep RT-PCR kit. Most expanded thyroid clonotypes (frequency above 0.001) were also found in blood, which suggests that blood repertoires may mirror thyroid immune responses. Ophthalmopathy was separated from stable hyperthyroidism by a 13 V-J signature model, with 87.88% sensitivity and approximately 81% specificity obtained in cross-validation and 80%/75% obtained in testing. In validation, the model predicted progression to ophthalmopathy a median of roughly six months before onset, with over 60% sensitivity and 72.22% specificity. To identify distinguishing TCR V-J signatures, a discovery cohort of about 100 patients was used, comprising 43 with Graves' ophthalmopathy and 57 with stable Graves' hyperthyroidism. Whether ophthalmopathy could be predicted prospectively was tested in an independent validation cohort made up of 18 hyperthyroidism patients plus 17 patients who later progressed to ophthalmopathy. The 95 to 100 discovery patients were randomly divided into training and test sets at a 7:3 ratio. In several Graves' hyperthyroidism patients, the study also compared T-cell repertoires from thyroid tissue with T-cell repertoires from blood. After sampling, hyperthyroidism patients received methimazole starting at 30 mg daily, and ophthalmopathy patients received high-dose intravenous methylprednisolone. Libraries were constructed in a second round of multiplex PCR, after which size selection and purification were performed. Paired-end sequencing of the libraries was performed with 100 bp reads on an Illumina HiSeq2000. SOAPnuke was used to process the raw data, throwing out any read that contained adapters or uncalled bases, had a mean Phred below 15, or lacked an exact constant-primer or identifier match. High-quality paired reads were merged with COPE v1.2.5, and unique nucleotide sequences were defined as clonotypes. MiTCR v1.1 was used to align the clonotypes against IMGT TRBV, TRBD and TRBJ reference segments. Analysis was restricted to V-J combinations with a frequency above 0.0001, which covered just over 98% of repertoires. The TCS score was defined as the ratio of F50 (clonal expansion) to E x V (chaos), calculated using BLOSUM62-based TCRdist between CDR3 peptides within each V-J. Welch's t-statistics and random forest reduced 500 to 550 V-J features to 10 to 15, which were used in a naive Bayes classifier (R e1071). No statistical method was used to fix the sample size in advance, and group allocation was not hidden from the investigators. The paper describes TCR Vbeta CDR3 sequencing of 135 peripheral blood samples, made up of fewer than 50 ophthalmopathy patients, some 76 hyperthyroidism patients and roughly 17 progressor patients.

Source: peripheral blood mononuclear cells (PBMCs), taken at new diagnosis, from a patient treated with antithyroid drugs. The origin of this receptor is a woman aged 40 to 50 with Graves disease. Donor details come from another sample of the same person, matched by shared clones. The rearrangement combines TRBV5-1 with TRBJ2-5; the D gene is not confidently resolved. The nucleotide sequence reads as follows: TGCGCCAGCAGCATACCGTCCGGGGAGACCCAGTACTTC. Its protein product is CASSIPSGETQYF.